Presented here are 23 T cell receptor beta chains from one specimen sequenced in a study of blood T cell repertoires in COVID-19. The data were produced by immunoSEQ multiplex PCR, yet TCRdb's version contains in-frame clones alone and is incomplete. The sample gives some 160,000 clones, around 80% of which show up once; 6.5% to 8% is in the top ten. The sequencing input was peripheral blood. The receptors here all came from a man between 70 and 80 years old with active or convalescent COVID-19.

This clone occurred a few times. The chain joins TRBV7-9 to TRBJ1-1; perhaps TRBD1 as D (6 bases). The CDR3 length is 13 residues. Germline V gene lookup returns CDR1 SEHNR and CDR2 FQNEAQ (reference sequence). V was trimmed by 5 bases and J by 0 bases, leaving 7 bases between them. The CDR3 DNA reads TGTGCCAGCAGCCGGGACATGAACACTGAAGCTTTCTTT. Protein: CASSRDMNTEAFF. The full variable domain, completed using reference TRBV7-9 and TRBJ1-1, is DTGVSQNPRHKITKRGQNVTFRCDPISEHNRLYWYRQTLGQGPEFLTYFQNEAQLEKSRLLSDRFSAERPKGSFSTLEIQRTEQGDSAMYLCASSRDMNTEAFFGQGTRLTVV.

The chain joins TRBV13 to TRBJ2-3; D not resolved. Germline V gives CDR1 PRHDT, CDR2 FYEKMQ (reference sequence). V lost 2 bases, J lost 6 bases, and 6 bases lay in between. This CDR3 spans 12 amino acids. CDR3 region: CASSLLGDTQYF. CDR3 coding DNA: TGTGCCAGCAGCTTACTCGGGGATACGCAGTATTTT.

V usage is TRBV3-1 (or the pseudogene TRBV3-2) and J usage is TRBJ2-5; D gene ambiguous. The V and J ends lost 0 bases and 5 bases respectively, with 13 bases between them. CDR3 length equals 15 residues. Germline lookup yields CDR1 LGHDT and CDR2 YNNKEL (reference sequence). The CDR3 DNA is TGTGCCAGCAGCCAAGACTTTAACCCCCGGGAGACCCAGTACTTC. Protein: CASSQDFNPRETQYF.

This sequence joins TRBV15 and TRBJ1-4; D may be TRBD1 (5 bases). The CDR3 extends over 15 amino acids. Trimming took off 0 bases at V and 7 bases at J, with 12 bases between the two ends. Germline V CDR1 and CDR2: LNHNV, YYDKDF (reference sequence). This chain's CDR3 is CATSRDGREGEKLFF. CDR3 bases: TGTGCCACCAGCAGAGATGGCAGGGAGGGTGAAAAACTGTTTTTT.

This CDR3 reads CASSPAPGTSGQYGQFF. DNA of the CDR3: TGTGCCAGCAGTCCAGCCCCCGGGACTAGCGGACAGTACGGGCAGTTCTTC. This chain joins TRBV9 and TRBJ2-1, with 11 bases lining up with TRBD2. V was pared by 5 bases and J by 12 bases, with 19 bases of the junction left unmatched. This CDR3 contains 17 residues. Germline V gene sequence: CDR1 SGDLS, CDR2 YYNGEE. Drawing the rest from reference TRBV9 and TRBJ2-1, the complete variable domain is DSGVTQTPKHLITATGQRVTLRCSPRSGDLSVYWYQQSLDQGLQFLIQYYNGEERAKGNILERFSAQQFPDLHSELNLSSLELGDSALYFCASSPAPGTSGQYGQFFGPGTRLTVL.

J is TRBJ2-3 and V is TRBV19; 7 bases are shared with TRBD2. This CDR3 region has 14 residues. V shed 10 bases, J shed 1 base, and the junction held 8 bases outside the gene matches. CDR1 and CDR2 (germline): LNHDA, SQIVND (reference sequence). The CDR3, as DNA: TGTGCCACCCAAGCGGGGTGGCGCACAGATACGCAGTATTTT. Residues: CATQAGWRTDTQYF.

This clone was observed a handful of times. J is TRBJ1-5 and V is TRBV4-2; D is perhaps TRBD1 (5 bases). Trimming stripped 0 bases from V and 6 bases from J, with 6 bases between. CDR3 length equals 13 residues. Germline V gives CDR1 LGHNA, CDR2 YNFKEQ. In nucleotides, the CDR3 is TGTGCCAGCAGCCAAGAGGGGGGTCAGCCCCAGCATTTT. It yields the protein CASSQEGGQPQHF.

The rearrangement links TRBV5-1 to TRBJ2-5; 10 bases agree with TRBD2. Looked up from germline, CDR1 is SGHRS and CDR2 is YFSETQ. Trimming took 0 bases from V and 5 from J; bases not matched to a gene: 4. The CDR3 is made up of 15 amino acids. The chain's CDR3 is CASSLVAGGSETQYF. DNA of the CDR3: TGCGCCAGCAGCTTGGTAGCGGGGGGATCGGAGACCCAGTACTTC.

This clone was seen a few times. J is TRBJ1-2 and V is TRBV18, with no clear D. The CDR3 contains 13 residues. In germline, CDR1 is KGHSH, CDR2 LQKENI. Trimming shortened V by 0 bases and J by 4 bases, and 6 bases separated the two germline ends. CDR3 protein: CASSPPSVYGYTF. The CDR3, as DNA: TGTGCCAGCTCACCACCTTCAGTCTATGGCTACACCTTC.

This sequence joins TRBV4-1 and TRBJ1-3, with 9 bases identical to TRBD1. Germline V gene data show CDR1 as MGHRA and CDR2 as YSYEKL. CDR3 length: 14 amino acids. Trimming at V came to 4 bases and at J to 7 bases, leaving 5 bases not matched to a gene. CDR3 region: CASSPGTGTNTIYF. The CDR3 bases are TGCGCCAGCAGCCCCGGGACAGGGACTAACACCATATATTTT.

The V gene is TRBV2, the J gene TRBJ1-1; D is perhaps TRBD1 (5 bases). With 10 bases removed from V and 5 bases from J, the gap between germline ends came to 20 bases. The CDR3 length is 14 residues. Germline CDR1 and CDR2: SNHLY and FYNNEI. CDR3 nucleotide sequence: TGTGCCACCGCCAGGGAAGGGGTGGGAACTGAAGCTTTCTTT. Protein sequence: CATAREGVGTEAFF.

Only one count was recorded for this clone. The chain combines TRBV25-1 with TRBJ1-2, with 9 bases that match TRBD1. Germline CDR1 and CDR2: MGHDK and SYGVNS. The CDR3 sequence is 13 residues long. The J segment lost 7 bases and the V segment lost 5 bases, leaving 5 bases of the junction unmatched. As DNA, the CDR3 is TGTGCCAGCAGTCCTGGACAGGGGTTTGGCTACACCTTC. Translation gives CASSPGQGFGYTF.

CDR3 nucleotides: TGTGCCAGCAGTGGGTCAGGGGCCCCCAGAAGGACAGATACGCAGTATTTT. Its translation: CASSGSGAPRRTDTQYF. The genes are TRBV6-1 and TRBJ2-3, with TRBD1 as a possible D gene (6 bases). CDR3 length: 17 amino acids. Germline V gene lookup returns CDR1 MNHNS and CDR2 SASEGT. Trimming took off 4 bases at V and 3 bases at J, with 20 bases between the two ends.

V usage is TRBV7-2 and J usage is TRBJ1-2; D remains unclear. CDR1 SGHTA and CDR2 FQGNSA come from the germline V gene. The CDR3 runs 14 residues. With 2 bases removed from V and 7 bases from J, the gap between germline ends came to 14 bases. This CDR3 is CASSLYDILRGYTF. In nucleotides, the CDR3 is TGTGCCAGCAGCTTATACGATATTTTGCGTGGCTACACCTTC.

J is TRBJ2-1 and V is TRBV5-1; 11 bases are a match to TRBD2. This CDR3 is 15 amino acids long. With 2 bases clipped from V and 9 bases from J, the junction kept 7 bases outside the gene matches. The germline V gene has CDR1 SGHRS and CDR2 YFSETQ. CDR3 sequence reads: CASSFSGGAFSEQFF. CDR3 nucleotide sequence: TGCGCCAGCAGCTTTAGCGGGGGGGCGTTCAGTGAGCAGTTCTTC.

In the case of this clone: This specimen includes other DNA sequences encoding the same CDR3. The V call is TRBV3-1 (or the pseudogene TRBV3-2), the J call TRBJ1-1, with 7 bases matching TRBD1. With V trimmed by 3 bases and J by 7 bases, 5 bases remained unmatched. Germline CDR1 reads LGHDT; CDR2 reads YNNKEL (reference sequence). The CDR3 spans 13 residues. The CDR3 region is CASSQPGQREAFF. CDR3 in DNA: TGTGCCAGCAGCCAGCCGGGACAGCGTGAAGCTTTCTTT.

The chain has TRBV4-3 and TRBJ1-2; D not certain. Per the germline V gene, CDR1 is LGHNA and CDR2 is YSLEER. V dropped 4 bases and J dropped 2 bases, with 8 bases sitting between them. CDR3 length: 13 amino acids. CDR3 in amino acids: CASSPDFNYGYTF. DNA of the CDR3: TGCGCCAGCAGCCCGGACTTCAACTATGGCTACACCTTC.

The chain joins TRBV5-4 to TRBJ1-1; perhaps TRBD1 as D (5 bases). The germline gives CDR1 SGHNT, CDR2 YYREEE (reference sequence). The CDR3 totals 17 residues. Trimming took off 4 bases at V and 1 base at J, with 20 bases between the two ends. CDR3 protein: CASSTPREGQGNTEAFF. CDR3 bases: TGTGCCAGCAGCACCCCCCGGGAGGGTCAGGGGAACACTGAAGCTTTCTTT. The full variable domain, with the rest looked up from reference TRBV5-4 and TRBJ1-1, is ETGVTQSPTHLIKTRGQQVTLRCSSQSGHNTVSWYQQALGQGPQFIFQYYREEENGRGNFPPRFSGLQFPNYSSELNVNALELDDSALYLCASSTPREGQGNTEAFFGQGTRLTVV.

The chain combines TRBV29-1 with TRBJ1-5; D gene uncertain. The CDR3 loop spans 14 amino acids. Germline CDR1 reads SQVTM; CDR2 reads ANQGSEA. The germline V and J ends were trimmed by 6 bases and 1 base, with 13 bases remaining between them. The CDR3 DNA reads TGCAGCGTAGCCCTTGAGGGCAGCAATCAGCCCCAGCATTTT. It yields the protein CSVALEGSNQPQHF.

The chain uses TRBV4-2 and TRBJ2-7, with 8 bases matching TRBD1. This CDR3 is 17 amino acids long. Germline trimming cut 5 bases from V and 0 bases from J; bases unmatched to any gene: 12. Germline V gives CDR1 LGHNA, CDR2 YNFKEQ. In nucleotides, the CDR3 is TGTGCCAGCAGCACTCGACAGGGGCCATCCACCTCCTACGAGCAGTACTTC. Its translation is CASSTRQGPSTSYEQYF.

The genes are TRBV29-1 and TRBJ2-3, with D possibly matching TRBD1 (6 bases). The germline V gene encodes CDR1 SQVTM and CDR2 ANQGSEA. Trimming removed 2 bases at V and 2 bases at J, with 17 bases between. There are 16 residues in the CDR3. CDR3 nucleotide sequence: TGCAGCGTTGAACCGTGGGACACCTCCTTCACAGATACGCAGTATTTT. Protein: CSVEPWDTSFTDTQYF.

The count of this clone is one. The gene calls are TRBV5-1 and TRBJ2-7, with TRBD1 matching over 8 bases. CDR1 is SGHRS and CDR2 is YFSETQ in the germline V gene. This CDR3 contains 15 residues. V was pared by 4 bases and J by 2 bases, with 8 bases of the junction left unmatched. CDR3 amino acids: CASSLQGDSAYEQYF. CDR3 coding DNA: TGCGCCAGCAGCCTACAGGGGGATAGCGCCTACGAGCAGTACTTC. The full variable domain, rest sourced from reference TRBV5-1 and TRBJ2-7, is KAGVTQTPRYLIKTRGQQVTLSCSPISGHRSVSWYQQTPGQGLQFLFEYFSETQRNKGNFPGRFSGRQFSNSRSEMNVSTLELGDSALYLCASSLQGDSAYEQYFGPGTRLTVT.

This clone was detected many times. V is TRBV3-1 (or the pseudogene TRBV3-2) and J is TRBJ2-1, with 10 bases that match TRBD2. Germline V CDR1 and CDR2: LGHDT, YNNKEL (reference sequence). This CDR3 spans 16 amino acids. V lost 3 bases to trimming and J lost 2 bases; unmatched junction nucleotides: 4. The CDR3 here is CASSHLAGDTYNEQFF. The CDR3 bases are TGTGCCAGCAGCCACCTAGCGGGAGACACCTACAATGAGCAGTTCTTC.